The T cell receptor (beta chain) under discussion was sequenced for a study of T cells expressing NK-cell markers. Study as a whole: Researchers got TCR beta repertoires out of sorted CD3+CD56+NKG2C+, CD3+CD56+NKG2C- and CD3+CD56-NKG2C+ T cells.

TCRdb re-called the 5' RACE reads and shows each CDR3 protein once, DNA omitted. The sample holds 450,000 to 600,000 distinct CDR3 sequences. Sequencing was performed on blood T cells: a sorted CD56 or NKG2C T cell subset, CD4+ or CD8+ T cells, or bulk PBMC T cells (not recorded which). This clonotype was obtained from a man younger than 35 in good health.

CDR3 region: CASSQGQSNEKLFF. The chain combines TRBV4-3 with TRBJ1-4. Germline CDR1 LGHNA, CDR2 YSLEER. The CDR3 consists of 14 residues.